One sample yielded the 32 T cell receptor beta chains listed below, sequenced in a study of cytotoxic CD8 clonotypes in ibrutinib-treated CLL. The assay was immunoSEQ multiplex PCR, and TCRdb's table has in-frame clones only and misses some. The table has more than 200,000 clones, 70% to 75% seen once. The sample consisted of PBMCs, taken after 12 months of ibrutinib treatment. The receptor source for this set is a human donor with chronic lymphocytic leukemia.

The chain uses TRBV9 and TRBJ2-1; D is perhaps TRBD2 (5 bases). This CDR3 is built from 16 residues. V was shortened by 3 bases and J by 0 bases, with 13 bases between the two germline ends. Germline V lookup: CDR1 SGDLS, CDR2 YYNGEE. This CDR3 reads CASSGTGVPSYNEQFF. CDR3 nucleotides: TGTGCCAGCAGCGGCACCGGGGTACCCTCCTACAATGAGCAGTTCTTC.

The rearrangement joins TRBV7-2 to TRBJ1-2, with no clear D. Germline CDR1 is SGHTA and CDR2 is FQGNSA. The CDR3 loop spans 14 amino acids. The V and J ends lost 2 bases and 3 bases respectively, with 10 bases between them. The CDR3 region is CASSLPREDYGYTF. The CDR3 DNA follows: TGTGCCAGCAGCTTACCACGAGAGGACTATGGCTACACCTTC.

The chain employs TRBV4-1 and TRBJ1-4, with unresolved D. CDR3 size: 16 residues. Trimming stripped 1 base from V and 7 bases from J, with 16 bases between. Per the germline V gene, CDR1 is MGHRA and CDR2 is YSYEKL. CDR3 sequence (DNA): TGCGCCAGCAGCCAAGGGATTTCCCTACGGAGTGAAAAACTGTTTTTT. This sequence encodes CASSQGISLRSEKLFF.

CDR3 nucleotide sequence: TGTGCCAGCAGGACACAGGGGGCAGCTAATGAAAAACTGTTTTTT. Its translation: CASRTQGAANEKLFF. This chain connects TRBV6-6 to TRBJ1-4; 9 nucleotides line up with TRBD1. This CDR3 comprises 15 residues. V dropped 6 bases and J dropped 3; count of bases not matched to a gene: 5. The germline gives CDR1 MNHNY, CDR2 SVGAGI (reference sequence).

This clone appeared a few times. This chain uses TRBV10-1 with TRBJ1-1; D not certain. The CDR3 contains 13 residues. Trimming removed 6 bases from V and 3 bases from J, with 11 bases in between. CDR1 and CDR2 from the germline V gene are WNHNN and SYGVQD (reference sequence). CDR3 loop: CASSLERHTEAFF. In nucleotides, the CDR3 is TGCGCCAGCAGCCTCGAGAGGCACACTGAAGCTTTCTTT.

The chain recombines TRBV30 with TRBJ1-2; TRBD1 agrees at 7 bases. In germline, CDR1 is GTSNPN, CDR2 SVGIG (reference sequence). This CDR3 has 15 residues. V was pared by 4 bases and J by 8 bases, with 16 bases of the junction left unmatched. CDR3 in amino acids: CAWTTQWAGGYGYTF. The CDR3, as DNA: TGTGCCTGGACCACTCAGTGGGCAGGGGGGTACGGCTACACCTTC.

This rearrangement joins TRBV10-3 to TRBJ2-4, with 8 positions matching TRBD1. The germline CDR1 and CDR2 sequences are ENHRY and SYGVKD. V lost 3 bases, J lost 8 bases, and 3 bases stayed unmatched. CDR3 size: 13 residues. Written as DNA, the CDR3 is TGTGCCATCAGTGAAGGACAGGGAGACATTCAGTACTTC. It yields the protein CAISEGQGDIQYF.

This clone was detected a few times. V gene TRBV5-4 combines with J gene TRBJ1-2, with TRBD1 matching over 7 bases. Germline-derived CDR1 and CDR2 are SGHNT and YYREEE (reference sequence). This CDR3 region has 13 residues. V was pared by 4 bases and J by 7 bases, with 7 bases of the junction left unmatched. CDR3 nucleotides: TGTGCCAGCAGCCCCGGGACAGCCCCTGGCTACACCTTC. This codes for CASSPGTAPGYTF.

The chain recombines TRBV27 with TRBJ1-2; D gene uncertain. The germline V gene has CDR1 MNHEY and CDR2 SMNVEV (reference sequence). The V gene lost 6 bases and the J gene lost 6 bases, with 20 bases spanning the gap. CDR3 size: 15 residues. The CDR3 bases are TGTGCCAGCAGCCATTCCGTGACGGATCCTAATGGCTACACCTTC. Translation gives CASSHSVTDPNGYTF.

This chain connects TRBV4-1 to TRBJ1-6, with D unclear. The V end lost 2 bases, the J end lost 18 bases, and 5 bases lay between the germline ends. Germline V CDR1 and CDR2: MGHRA, YSYEKL. CDR3 length: 9 amino acids. DNA of the CDR3: TGCGCCAGCAGCCAACCCGGCCACTTT. Its protein product is CASSQPGHF.

The rearrangement links TRBV9 to TRBJ2-1; D may be TRBD2 (5 bases). The CDR3 is made up of 16 amino acids. The V end was cut by 4 bases, the J end by 0 bases, with 14 bases between. CDR1 is SGDLS, CDR2 YYNGEE, per germline. CDR3 amino acids: CASSYPLGSSYNEQFF. CDR3 DNA sequence: TGTGCCAGCAGCTACCCCCTGGGGAGCTCCTACAATGAGCAGTTCTTC.

The genes are TRBV6-5 and TRBJ1-6; D is uncertain. The CDR3 contains 16 residues. Trimming cost V 2 bases and J 5 bases, with 13 bases left between them. The germline gives CDR1 MNHEY, CDR2 SVGAGI. CDR3: CASSYRWAAHNSPLHF. In DNA form, the CDR3 reads TGTGCCAGCAGTTACCGGTGGGCTGCACATAATTCACCCCTCCACTTT.

The DNA of the CDR3 is TGTGCCAGCTCACCCGGGACAGGAACATTAAACTATGGCTACACCTTC. It is translated as CASSPGTGTLNYGYTF. J is TRBJ1-2 and V is TRBV18, with 8 bases identical to TRBD1. CDR1 and CDR2 from the germline V gene are KGHSH and LQKENI. The V and J ends lost 3 bases and 2 bases, in that order; junction bases with no gene match: 8. CDR3 size: 16 residues.

The CDR3 sequence is CASSLRLAGVRTYEQYF. The CDR3 DNA sequence: TGTGCCAGCAGCTTGCGGCTAGCGGGAGTCCGAACCTACGAGCAGTACTTC. V gene TRBV5-4 combines with J gene TRBJ2-7, with TRBD2 matching 10 bases. Germline loops: CDR1 SGHNT, CDR2 YYREEE (reference sequence). Losses at the gene ends were 1 base for V and 2 bases for J; bases not matched to a gene: 9. CDR3 length equals 17 residues.

This clone was recorded only once. This rearrangement joins TRBV7-2 to TRBJ2-5; D is perhaps TRBD1 (5 bases). V was clipped by 1 base and J by 3 bases, with 18 bases between them. This CDR3 is 17 amino acids long. In germline, CDR1 is SGHTA, CDR2 FQGNSA. The CDR3 here is CASSLVHGATAEETQYF. CDR3 sequence (DNA): TGTGCCAGCAGCTTAGTCCATGGGGCAACCGCGGAAGAGACCCAGTACTTC.

The chain is built from TRBV14 and TRBJ2-7, with a tentative D call TRBD2 (6 bases). V lost 3 bases, J lost 3 bases, and 18 bases lay in between. In germline, CDR1 is SGHDN, CDR2 FVKESK. The CDR3 sequence is 16 residues long. The CDR3 DNA reads TGTGCCAGCAGCCAGTACAAGTGGGACTCCTTCTACGAGCAGTACTTC. This translates into CASSQYKWDSFYEQYF. Looking up the rest from reference TRBV14 and TRBJ2-7 gives the full variable domain: EAGVTQFPSHSVIEKGQTVTLRCDPISGHDNLYWYRRVMGKEIKFLLHFVKESKQDESGMPNNRFLAERTGGTYSTLKVQPAELEDSGVYFCASSQYKWDSFYEQYFGPGTRLTVT.

The chain links TRBV7-6 to TRBJ1-5, with D possibly being TRBD1 (5 bases). Germline CDR1 and CDR2: SGHVS and FNYEAQ. The CDR3 spans 14 residues. V lost 1 base to trimming and J lost 6 bases, with 10 bases between them. CDR3 bases: TGTGCCAGCAGCTTAGGCCAGGGCAGTCAGCCCCAGCATTTT. Translating it yields CASSLGQGSQPQHF. Together with reference TRBV7-6 and TRBJ1-5, the CDR3 gives the full variable domain: GAGVSQSPRYKVTKRGQDVALRCDPISGHVSLYWYRQALGQGPEFLTYFNYEAQQDKSGLPNDRFSAERPEGSISTLTIQRTEQRDSAMYRCASSLGQGSQPQHFGDGTRLSIL.

In DNA, the CDR3 is TGCAGTGCTAGTTCCCACGAGCAGTACTTC. Its translation: CSASSHEQYF. The V call is TRBV20-1, the J call TRBJ2-7; D call uncertain. Trimming pared 3 bases from V and 5 bases from J, leaving 5 bases between. The CDR3 consists of 10 residues. Germline V gene lookup returns CDR1 DFQATT and CDR2 SNEGSKA (reference sequence).

This clone was detected a few times. The chain links TRBV9 to TRBJ1-1, with 7 bases aligning to TRBD1. Germline CDR1 SGDLS, CDR2 YYNGEE. The length of the CDR3 is 17 residues. V gave up 4 bases and J gave up 0 bases; unmatched junction bases: 12. This chain's CDR3 is CASSLRDSFVLNTEAFF. CDR3 in DNA: TGTGCCAGCAGCCTCCGGGACAGCTTTGTCTTGAACACTGAAGCTTTCTTT. Complete variable domain (other parts from reference TRBV9 and TRBJ1-1): DSGVTQTPKHLITATGQRVTLRCSPRSGDLSVYWYQQSLDQGLQFLIQYYNGEERAKGNILERFSAQQFPDLHSELNLSSLELGDSALYFCASSLRDSFVLNTEAFFGQGTRLTVV.

This chain links TRBV6-5 with TRBJ1-6, with D hard to call. Germline V gives CDR1 MNHEY, CDR2 SVGAGI. This CDR3 has 16 residues. The V end lost 0 bases, the J end lost 3 bases, and 9 bases lay between the germline ends. DNA of the CDR3: TGTGCCAGCAGTTACTCGGGTCTGAACTATAATTCACCCCTCCACTTT. This encodes CASSYSGLNYNSPLHF.

V usage is TRBV12-5 and J usage is TRBJ2-7; tentative D call: TRBD2 (6 bases). In germline, CDR1 is LGHNT, CDR2 FRNRAP. The ends were cut back, 3 bases at V and 4 bases at J, with 7 bases in the middle. The CDR3 covers 12 residues. CDR3 protein: CASGFGGYEQYF. The DNA for the CDR3 is TGTGCTAGTGGTTTTGGGGGGTACGAGCAGTACTTC.

The chain carries TRBV5-5 and TRBJ1-6; no clear D. Germline V gene sequence: CDR1 SGHKS, CDR2 YYEKEE (reference sequence). The CDR3 is 12 amino acids. V lost 4 bases and J lost 14, with 13 bases in between. DNA for the CDR3: TGTGCCAGCAGCCCGACTCTTGGGGCCCTCCACTTT. This gives the protein CASSPTLGALHF.

V and J are TRBV27 and TRBJ2-7; D may correspond to TRBD1 or TRBD2 (6 bases each). The ends were cut back, 7 bases at V and 5 bases at J, with 18 bases in the middle. Germline CDR1 reads MNHEY; CDR2 reads SMNVEV (reference sequence). The CDR3 contains 14 residues. CDR3 DNA: TGTGCCAGCACCCTAGGGGGACTTTACCACGAGCAGTACTTC. Protein sequence: CASTLGGLYHEQYF.

In this sample, this clone turned up a few times. CDR3 sequence (DNA): TGTGCCAGCAGCTTAGAGGTTCGCCCCTTCCCCCTCCACTTT. This gives the protein CASSLEVRPFPLHF. The V and J genes are TRBV7-9 and TRBJ1-6, with no clear D. The CDR3 contains 14 residues. Trimming took off 1 base at V and 13 bases at J, with 14 bases between the two ends. Germline CDR1 is SEHNR and CDR2 is FQNEAQ (reference sequence).

The chain employs TRBV12-5 and TRBJ2-1, with D perhaps being TRBD1 or TRBD2 (5 bases each). The V gene's germline CDR1 is LGHNT and CDR2 FRNRAP. Trimming cost V 0 bases and J 6 bases, with 15 bases left between them. The CDR3 is 16 amino acids. As DNA, the CDR3 is TGTGCTAGTGGTTTGGTACATGACGGGGCGGGCAATGAGCAGTTCTTC. Its protein is CASGLVHDGAGNEQFF.

This rearrangement joins TRBV27 to TRBJ1-4, with TRBD1 as a possible D gene (6 bases). CDR1 is MNHEY and CDR2 is SMNVEV in the germline V gene (reference sequence). V gave up 6 bases and J gave up 5 bases, with 13 bases separating them. CDR3 size: 14 residues. CDR3 nucleotide sequence: TGTGCCAGCAGCTCCAGGGGAGGGAATGAAAAACTGTTTTTT. Translated, it gives CASSSRGGNEKLFF.

This clone was seen a few times. This chain joins TRBV18 and TRBJ1-3; TRBD1 might be the D (6 bases). The CDR3 spans 13 residues. V lost 3 bases and J 7 bases, leaving 10 bases between the germline ends. The germline V gene encodes CDR1 KGHSH and CDR2 LQKENI. The CDR3 reads CASSPSQGNTIYF. The CDR3 DNA reads TGTGCCAGCTCACCGTCTCAGGGGAACACCATATATTTT.

This chain connects TRBV30 to TRBJ1-2; the D is unclear. Looked up from germline, CDR1 is GTSNPN and CDR2 is SVGIG (reference sequence). The CDR3 consists of 12 residues. Deletions cut 3 bases from V and 7 bases from J, with 12 bases between. For the CDR3, the DNA is TGTGCCTGGAGGATCCACGGGGTTGGCTACACCTTC. This encodes CAWRIHGVGYTF.

In its sample, this clone was seen once. This chain connects TRBV7-8 to TRBJ1-5; D may be TRBD1 (5 bases). This CDR3 comprises 16 residues. V shed 7 bases and J shed 4 bases, with 20 bases lying between them. Germline CDR1 reads SGHVS; CDR2 reads FQNEAQ. CDR3 region: CASTLIHRGYNQPQHF. The DNA for the CDR3 is TGTGCCAGCACCTTGATCCACCGGGGCTATAATCAGCCCCAGCATTTT.

This chain links TRBV11-3 with TRBJ2-7; D might be TRBD1 or TRBD2, each matching 5 bases. Germline CDR1 is SGHNT and CDR2 is YENEEA. The V end lost 5 bases, the J end lost 3 bases, and 14 bases lay between the germline ends. The CDR3 runs to 14 residues. CDR3 residues: CASSLPRGYYEQYF. CDR3 nucleotides: TGTGCCAGCAGCCTACCGAGGGGATACTACGAGCAGTACTTC.

This rearrangement joins TRBV23-1 to TRBJ1-1; 7 bases fit TRBD1. TRBV23-1 is designated an ORF whose function remains uncertain. Trimming at V came to 7 bases and at J to 5 bases, leaving 10 bases not matched to a gene. The CDR3 has 14 residues. The chain's CDR3 is CASNHRGGWTEAFF. CDR3 nucleotides: TGCGCCAGCAATCACAGGGGTGGTTGGACTGAAGCTTTCTTT.

The V gene is TRBV28, the J gene TRBJ1-1; unclear D gene. The V and J ends lost 7 bases and 0 bases respectively, with 6 bases between them. There are 12 residues in the CDR3. Per germline, CDR1 MDHEN and CDR2 SYDVKM. CDR3 in amino acids: CASKILNTEAFF. CDR3 coding DNA: TGTGCCAGCAAGATCTTGAACACTGAAGCTTTCTTT. Based on the CDR3 plus reference TRBV28 and TRBJ1-1, the full variable domain is DVKVTQSSRYLVKRTGEKVFLECVQDMDHENMFWYRQDPGLGLRLIYFSYDVKMKEKGDIPEGYSVSREKKERFSLILESASTNQTSMYLCASKILNTEAFFGQGTRLTVV.